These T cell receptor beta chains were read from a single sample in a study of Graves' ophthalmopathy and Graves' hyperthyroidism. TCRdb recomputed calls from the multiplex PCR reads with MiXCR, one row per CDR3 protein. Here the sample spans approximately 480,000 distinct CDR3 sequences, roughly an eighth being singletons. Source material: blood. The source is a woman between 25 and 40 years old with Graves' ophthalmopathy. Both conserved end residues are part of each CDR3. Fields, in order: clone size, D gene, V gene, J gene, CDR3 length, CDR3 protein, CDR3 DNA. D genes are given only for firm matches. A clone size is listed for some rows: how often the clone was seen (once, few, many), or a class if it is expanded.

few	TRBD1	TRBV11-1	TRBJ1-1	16	CASSQGQGRKNTEAFF	TGTGCCAGCAGCCAAGGACAGGGCCGAAAGAACACTGAAGCTTTCTTT
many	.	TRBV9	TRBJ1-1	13	CASSVGERLEAFF	TGTGCCAGCAGCGTAGGGGAGAGACTTGAAGCTTTCTTT
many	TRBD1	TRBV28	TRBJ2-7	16	CASSSIQGFMVYEQYF	TGTGCCAGCAGTTCGATACAGGGGTTTATGGTTTACGAGCAGTACTTC
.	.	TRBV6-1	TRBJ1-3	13	CASSRGGRNTIYF	TGTGCCAGCAGTCGTGGCGGGAGAAACACCATATATTTT
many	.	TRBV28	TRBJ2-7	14	CASNNPGGFYEQYF	TGTGCCAGCAACAACCCGGGTGGGTTCTACGAGCAGTACTTC
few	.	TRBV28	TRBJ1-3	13	CASRRASGNTIYF	TGTGCCAGCCGACGGGCCTCTGGAAACACCATATATTTT
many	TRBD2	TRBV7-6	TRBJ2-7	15	CASSYSFSGLDEQYF	TGTGCCAGCAGCTACAGTTTTAGCGGGCTCGACGAGCAGTACTTC
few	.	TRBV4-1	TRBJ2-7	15	CASSPRWDFSYEQYF	TGCGCCAGCAGCCCTCGCTGGGACTTCTCCTACGAGCAGTACTTC
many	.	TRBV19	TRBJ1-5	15	CASSILDAGNQPQHF	TGTGCCAGTAGTATTTTAGATGCAGGCAATCAGCCCCAGCATTTT
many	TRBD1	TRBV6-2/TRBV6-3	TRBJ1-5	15	CASMSYRGPNQPQHF	TGTGCCAGCATGTCCTACAGGGGCCCTAATCAGCCCCAGCATTTT
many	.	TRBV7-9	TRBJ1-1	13	CASSSGVEVEAFF	TGTGCCAGCAGCTCAGGGGTAGAAGTTGAAGCTTTCTTT
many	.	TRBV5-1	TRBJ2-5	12	CASTVDEETQYF	TGCGCCAGCACAGTAGATGAAGAGACCCAGTACTTC
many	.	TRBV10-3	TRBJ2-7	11	CAIRATYEQYF	TGTGCCATCAGGGCTACCTACGAGCAGTACTTC
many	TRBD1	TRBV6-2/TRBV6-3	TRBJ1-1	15	CASSYQRTGSPEAFF	TGTGCCAGCAGTTACCAGAGGACAGGGAGCCCTGAAGCTTTCTTT
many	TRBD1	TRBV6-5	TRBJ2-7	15	CASSRTGALTHEQYF	TGTGCCAGCAGCCGGACAGGGGCACTAACCCACGAGCAGTACTTC
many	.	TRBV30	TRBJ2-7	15	CAWSDDRNYRYEQYF	TGTGCCTGGAGTGATGACAGGAATTATAGATACGAGCAGTACTTC
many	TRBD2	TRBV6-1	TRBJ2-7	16	CASTNGPGLAAYEQYF	TGTGCCAGCACCAATGGACCGGGACTAGCTGCCTACGAGCAGTACTTC
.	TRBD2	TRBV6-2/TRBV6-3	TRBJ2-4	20	CASSYSIGTSGRRAKNIKYF	TGTGCCAGCAGTTACTCCATCGGGACTAGCGGGAGGCGGGCCAAAAACATTAAGTACTTC
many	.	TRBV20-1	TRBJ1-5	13	CSARRFSEQPQHF	TGCAGTGCCCGTCGGTTCTCGGAGCAGCCCCAGCATTTT
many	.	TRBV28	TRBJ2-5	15	CASSSVLGVRETQYF	TGTGCCAGCAGTTCTGTGTTGGGGGTTCGGGAGACCCAGTACTTC
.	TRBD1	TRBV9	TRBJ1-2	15	CASRNLQGARDGYTF	TGTGCCAGCCGAAACCTCCAGGGGGCGAGGGATGGCTACACCTTC
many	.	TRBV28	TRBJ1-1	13	CASLAGLNTEAFF	TGTGCCAGCCTTGCGGGGCTGAACACTGAAGCTTTCTTT
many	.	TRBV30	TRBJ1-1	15	CAWSTRTGLNTEAFF	TGTGCCTGGAGTACCCGAACAGGGCTGAACACTGAAGCTTTCTTT
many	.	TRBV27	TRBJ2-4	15	CASSLLQVAKNIQYF	TGTGCCAGCAGTTTATTACAGGTAGCCAAAAACATTCAGTACTTC
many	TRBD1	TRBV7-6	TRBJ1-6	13	CASSLTGESPLHF	TGTGCCAGCAGCTTAACAGGGGAATCACCCCTCCACTTT
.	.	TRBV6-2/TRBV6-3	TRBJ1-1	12	CASSYSPTEAFF	TGTGCCAGCAGCTACTCCCCAACTGAAGCTTTCTTT
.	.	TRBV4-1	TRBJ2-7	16	CASSQERDTFSYEQYF	TGCGCCAGCAGCCAAGAACGGGACACCTTCTCCTACGAGCAGTACTTC
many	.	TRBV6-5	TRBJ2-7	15	CASRQAGGGRYEQYF	TGTGCCAGCAGACAGGCAGGTGGGGGGAGGTACGAGCAGTACTTC
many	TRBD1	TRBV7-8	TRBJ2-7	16	CASSRTRRTGGYEQYF	TGTGCCAGCAGCCGAACGCGAAGGACAGGCGGCTACGAGCAGTACTTC
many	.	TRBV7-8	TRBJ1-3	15	CASSPRAYSGNTIYF	TGTGCCAGCAGCCCTCGGGCGTACTCTGGAAACACCATATATTTT
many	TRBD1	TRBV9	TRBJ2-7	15	CASSVGVQGPLEQYF	TGTGCCAGCAGCGTAGGTGTACAGGGGCCCCTCGAGCAGTACTTC
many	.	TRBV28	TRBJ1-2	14	CASRRGGTYYGYTF	TGTGCCAGCAGGCGGGGGGGGACATACTATGGCTACACCTTC
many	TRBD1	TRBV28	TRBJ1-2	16	CASSLYFGTANYGYTF	TGTGCCAGCAGTTTATATTTCGGGACAGCTAACTATGGCTACACCTTC
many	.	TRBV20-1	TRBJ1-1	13	CSAYRTAQSEAFF	TGCAGTGCCTACAGGACAGCCCAATCTGAAGCTTTCTTT
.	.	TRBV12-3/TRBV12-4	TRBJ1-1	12	CTSSLRGTEAFF	TGTACCAGCAGTCTCAGGGGAACTGAAGCTTTCTTT